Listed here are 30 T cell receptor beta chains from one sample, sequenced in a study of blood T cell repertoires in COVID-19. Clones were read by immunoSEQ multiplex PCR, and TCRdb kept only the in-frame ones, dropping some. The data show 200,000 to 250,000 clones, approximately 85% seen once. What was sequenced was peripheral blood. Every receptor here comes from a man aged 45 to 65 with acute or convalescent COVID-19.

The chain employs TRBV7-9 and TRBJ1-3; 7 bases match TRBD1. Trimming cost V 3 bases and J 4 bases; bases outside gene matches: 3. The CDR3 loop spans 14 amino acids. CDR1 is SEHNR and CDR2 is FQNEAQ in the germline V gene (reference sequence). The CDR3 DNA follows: TGTGCCAGCAGCTTGGGACAGCGGGGAAACACCATATATTTT. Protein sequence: CASSLGQRGNTIYF.

The CDR3 DNA reads as TGCGCCAGCAGCAGAGACCCAGGCAATTCTTACACTGAAGCTTTCTTT. This gives the protein CASSRDPGNSYTEAFF. This chain joins TRBV5-1 and TRBJ1-1; D is unclear. V was clipped by 4 bases and J by 3 bases, with 19 bases between them. The CDR3 spans 16 residues. Per the germline V gene, CDR1 is SGHRS and CDR2 is YFSETQ.

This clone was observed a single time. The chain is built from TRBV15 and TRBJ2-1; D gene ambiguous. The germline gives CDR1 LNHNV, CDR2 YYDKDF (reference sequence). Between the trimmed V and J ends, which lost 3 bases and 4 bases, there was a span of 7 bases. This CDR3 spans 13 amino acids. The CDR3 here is CATSSPMYNEQFF. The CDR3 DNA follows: TGTGCCACCAGCAGTCCTATGTACAATGAGCAGTTCTTC.

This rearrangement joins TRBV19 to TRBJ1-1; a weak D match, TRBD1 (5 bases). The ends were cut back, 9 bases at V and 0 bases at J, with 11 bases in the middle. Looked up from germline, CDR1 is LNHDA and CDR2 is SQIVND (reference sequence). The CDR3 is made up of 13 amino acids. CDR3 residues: CARRQSMNTEAFF. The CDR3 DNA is TGTGCCAGAAGACAGTCCATGAACACTGAAGCTTTCTTT. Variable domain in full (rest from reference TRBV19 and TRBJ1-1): DGGITQSPKYLFRKEGQNVTLSCEQNLNHDAMYWYRQDPGQGLRLIYYSQIVNDFQKGDIAEGYSVSREKKESFPLTVTSAQKNPTAFYLCARRQSMNTEAFFGQGTRLTVV.

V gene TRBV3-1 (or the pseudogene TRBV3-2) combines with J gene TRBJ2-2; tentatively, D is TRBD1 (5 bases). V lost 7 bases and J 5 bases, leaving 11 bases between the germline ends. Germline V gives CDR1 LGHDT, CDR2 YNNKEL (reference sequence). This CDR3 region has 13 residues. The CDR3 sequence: CASTLKGTGELFF. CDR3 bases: TGTGCCAGCACCCTTAAGGGGACCGGGGAGCTGTTTTTT.

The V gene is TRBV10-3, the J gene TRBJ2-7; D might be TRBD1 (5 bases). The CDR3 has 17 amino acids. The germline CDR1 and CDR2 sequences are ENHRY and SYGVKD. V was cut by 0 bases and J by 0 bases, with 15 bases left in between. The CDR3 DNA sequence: TGTGCCATCAGTGAGTCCCTTGTCGGACAAAGCTCCTACGAGCAGTACTTC. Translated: CAISESLVGQSSYEQYF.

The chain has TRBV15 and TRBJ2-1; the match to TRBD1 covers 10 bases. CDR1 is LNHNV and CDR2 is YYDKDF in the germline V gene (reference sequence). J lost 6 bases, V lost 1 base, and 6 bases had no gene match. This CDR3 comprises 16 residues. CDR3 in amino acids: CATSRGRQGAGNEQFF. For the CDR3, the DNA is TGTGCCACCAGCAGAGGACGACAGGGGGCAGGCAATGAGCAGTTCTTC.

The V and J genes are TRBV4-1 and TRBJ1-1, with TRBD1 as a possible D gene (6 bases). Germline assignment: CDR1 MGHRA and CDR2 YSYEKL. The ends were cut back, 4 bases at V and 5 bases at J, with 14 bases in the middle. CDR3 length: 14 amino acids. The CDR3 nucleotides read TGCGCCAGCAGCCGATCGGACAGTCAAACTGAAGCTTTCTTT. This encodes CASSRSDSQTEAFF.

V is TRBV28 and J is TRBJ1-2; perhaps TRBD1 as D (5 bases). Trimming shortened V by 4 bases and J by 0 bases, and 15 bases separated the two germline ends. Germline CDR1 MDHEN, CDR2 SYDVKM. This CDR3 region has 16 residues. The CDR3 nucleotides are TGTGCCAGCAGTTCTATGGGGGGTGAGGCTAACTATGGCTACACCTTC. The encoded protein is CASSSMGGEANYGYTF.

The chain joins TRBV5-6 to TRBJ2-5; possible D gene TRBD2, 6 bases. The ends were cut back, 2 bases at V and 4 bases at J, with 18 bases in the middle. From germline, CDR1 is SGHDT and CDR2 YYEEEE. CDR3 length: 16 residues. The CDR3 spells CASSFNGGILAETQYF. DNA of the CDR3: TGTGCCAGCAGCTTTAATGGGGGGATATTGGCAGAGACCCAGTACTTC.

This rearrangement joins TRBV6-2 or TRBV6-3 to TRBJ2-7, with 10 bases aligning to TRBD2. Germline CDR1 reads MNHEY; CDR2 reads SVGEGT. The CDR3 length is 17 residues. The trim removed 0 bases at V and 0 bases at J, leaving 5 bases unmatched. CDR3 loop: CASSYSSGGRSSYEQYF. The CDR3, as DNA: TGTGCCAGCAGTTACTCTAGCGGGGGGCGAAGCTCCTACGAGCAGTACTTC.

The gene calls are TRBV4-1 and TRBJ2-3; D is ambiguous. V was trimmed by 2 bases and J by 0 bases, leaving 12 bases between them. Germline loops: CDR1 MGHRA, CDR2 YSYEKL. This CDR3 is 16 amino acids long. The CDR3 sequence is CASSQLDTTSTDTQYF. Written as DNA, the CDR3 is TGCGCCAGCAGCCAACTTGACACCACTAGCACAGATACGCAGTATTTT.

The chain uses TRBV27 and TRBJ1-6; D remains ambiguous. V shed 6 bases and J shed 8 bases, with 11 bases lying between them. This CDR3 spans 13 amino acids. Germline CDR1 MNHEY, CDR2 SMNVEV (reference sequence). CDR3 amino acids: CASSRVPDSPLHF. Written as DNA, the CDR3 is TGTGCCAGCAGCCGGGTTCCGGATTCACCCCTCCACTTT.

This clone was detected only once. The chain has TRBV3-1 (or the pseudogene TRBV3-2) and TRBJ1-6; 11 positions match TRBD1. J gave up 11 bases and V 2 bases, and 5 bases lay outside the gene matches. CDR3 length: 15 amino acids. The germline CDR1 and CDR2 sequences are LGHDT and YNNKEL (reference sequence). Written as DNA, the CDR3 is TGTGCCAGCAGCCAACGGACAGGGGGCGCGGCACCCCTCCACTTT. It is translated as CASSQRTGGAAPLHF.

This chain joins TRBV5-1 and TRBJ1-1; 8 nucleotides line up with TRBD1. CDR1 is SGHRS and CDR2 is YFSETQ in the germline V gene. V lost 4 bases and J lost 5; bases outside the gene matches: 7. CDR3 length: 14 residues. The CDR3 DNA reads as TGCGCCAGCAGCGCCGACAGGGGATGGACTGAAGCTTTCTTT. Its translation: CASSADRGWTEAFF.

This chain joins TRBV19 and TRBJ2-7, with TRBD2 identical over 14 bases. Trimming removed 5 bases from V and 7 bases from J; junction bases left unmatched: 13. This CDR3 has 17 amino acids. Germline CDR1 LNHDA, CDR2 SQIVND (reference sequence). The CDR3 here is CASSQRTSGRSTGEQYF. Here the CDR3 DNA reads TGTGCCAGTAGTCAACGGACTAGCGGGAGGTCCACGGGAGAGCAGTACTTC.

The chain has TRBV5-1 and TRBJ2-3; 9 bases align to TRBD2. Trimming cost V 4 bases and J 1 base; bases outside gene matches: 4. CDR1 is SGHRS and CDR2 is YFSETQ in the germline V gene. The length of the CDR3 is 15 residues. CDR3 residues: CASSPWTSGTDTQYF. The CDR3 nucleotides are TGCGCCAGCAGCCCGTGGACTAGCGGCACAGATACGCAGTATTTT.

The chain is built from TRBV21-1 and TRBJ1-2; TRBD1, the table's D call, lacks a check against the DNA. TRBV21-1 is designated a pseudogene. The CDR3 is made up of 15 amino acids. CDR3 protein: CASSKGTRANYGYTF. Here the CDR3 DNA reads TGTGCCAGCAGCAAAGGGACCAGGGCTAACTATGGCTACACCTTC.

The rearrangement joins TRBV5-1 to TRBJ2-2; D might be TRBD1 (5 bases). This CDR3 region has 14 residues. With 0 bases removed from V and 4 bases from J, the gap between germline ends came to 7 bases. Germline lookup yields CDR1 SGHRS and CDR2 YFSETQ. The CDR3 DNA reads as TGCGCCAGCAGCTTGGGACAGACCACCGGGGAGCTGTTTTTT. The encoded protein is CASSLGQTTGELFF.

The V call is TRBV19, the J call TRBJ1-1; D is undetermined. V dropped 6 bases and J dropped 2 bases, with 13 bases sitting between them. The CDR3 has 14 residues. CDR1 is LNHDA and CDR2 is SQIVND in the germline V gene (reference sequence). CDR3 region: CASRSLLPNTEAFF. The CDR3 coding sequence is TGTGCCAGTAGGAGCCTTCTTCCTAACACTGAAGCTTTCTTT.

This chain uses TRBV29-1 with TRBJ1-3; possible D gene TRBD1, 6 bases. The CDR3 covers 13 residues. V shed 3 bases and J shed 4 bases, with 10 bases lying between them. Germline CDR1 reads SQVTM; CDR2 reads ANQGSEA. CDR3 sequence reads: CSVEGHGGNTIYF. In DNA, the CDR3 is TGCAGCGTTGAGGGACACGGCGGAAACACCATATATTTT.

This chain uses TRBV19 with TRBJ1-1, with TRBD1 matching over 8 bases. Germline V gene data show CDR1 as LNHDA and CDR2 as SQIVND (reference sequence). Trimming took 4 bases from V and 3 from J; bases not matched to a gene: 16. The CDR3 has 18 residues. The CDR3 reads CASSTRTGRSIMDTEAFF. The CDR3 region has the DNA TGTGCCAGTAGTACGAGGACAGGGAGGAGCATTATGGACACTGAAGCTTTCTTT.

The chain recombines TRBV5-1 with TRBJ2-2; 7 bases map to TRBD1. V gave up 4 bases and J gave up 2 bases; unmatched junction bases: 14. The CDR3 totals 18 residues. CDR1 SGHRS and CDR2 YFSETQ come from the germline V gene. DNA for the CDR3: TGCGCCAGCAGCGTGCGCCTCTTAGACAGGGACAACACCGGGGAGCTGTTTTTT. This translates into CASSVRLLDRDNTGELFF.

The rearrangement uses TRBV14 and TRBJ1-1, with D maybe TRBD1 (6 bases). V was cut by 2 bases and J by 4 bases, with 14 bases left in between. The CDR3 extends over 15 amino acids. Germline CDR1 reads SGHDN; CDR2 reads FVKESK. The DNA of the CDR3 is TGTGCCAGCAGCCAAAAACTGGGGGCACGCACTGAAGCTTTCTTT. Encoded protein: CASSQKLGARTEAFF.

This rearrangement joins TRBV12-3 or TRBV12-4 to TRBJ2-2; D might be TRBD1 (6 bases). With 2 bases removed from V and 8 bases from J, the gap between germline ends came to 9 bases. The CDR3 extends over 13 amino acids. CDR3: CASSLSGVGELFF. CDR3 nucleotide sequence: TGTGCCAGCAGTTTATCAGGGGTAGGGGAGCTGTTTTTT.

The DNA of the CDR3 is TGTGCCAGCAGTGTAAGAGGGACAGAGACCTCTGGGGCCAACGTCCTGACTTTC. This gives the protein CASSVRGTETSGANVLTF. The chain employs TRBV2 and TRBJ2-6; TRBD1 agrees at 7 bases. The junction had 9 bases not matched to a gene; V was cut back by 4 bases and J by 0 bases. The CDR3 is 18 residues long. Germline V lookup: CDR1 SNHLY, CDR2 FYNNEI.

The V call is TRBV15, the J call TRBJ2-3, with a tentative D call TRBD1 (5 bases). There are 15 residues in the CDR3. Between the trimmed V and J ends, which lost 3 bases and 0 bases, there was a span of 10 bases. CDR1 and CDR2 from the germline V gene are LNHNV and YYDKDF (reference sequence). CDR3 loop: CATSSVGASTDTQYF. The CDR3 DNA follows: TGTGCCACCAGCAGCGTAGGGGCTAGCACAGATACGCAGTATTTT. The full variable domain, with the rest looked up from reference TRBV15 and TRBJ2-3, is DAMVIQNPRYQVTQFGKPVTLSCSQTLNHNVMYWYQQKSSQAPKLLFHYYDKDFNNEADTPDNFQSRRPNTSFCFLDIRSPGLGDTAMYLCATSSVGASTDTQYFGPGTRLTVL.

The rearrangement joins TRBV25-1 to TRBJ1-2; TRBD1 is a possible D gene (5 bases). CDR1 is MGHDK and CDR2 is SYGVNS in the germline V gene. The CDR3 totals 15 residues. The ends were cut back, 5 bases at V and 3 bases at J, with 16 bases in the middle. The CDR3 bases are TGTGCCAGCAGTTTCGGGAGGGGACTGGACTATGGCTACACCTTC. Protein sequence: CASSFGRGLDYGYTF.

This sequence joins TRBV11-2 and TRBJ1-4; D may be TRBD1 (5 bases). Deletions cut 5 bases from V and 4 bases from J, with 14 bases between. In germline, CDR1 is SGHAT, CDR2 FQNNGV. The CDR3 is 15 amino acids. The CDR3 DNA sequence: TGTGCCAGCAGCCCCCAGGGTACTCGTAATGAAAAACTGTTTTTT. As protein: CASSPQGTRNEKLFF. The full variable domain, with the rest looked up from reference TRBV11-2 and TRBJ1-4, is EAGVAQSPRYKIIEKRQSVAFWCNPISGHATLYWYQQILGQGPKLLIQFQNNGVVDDSQLPKDRFSAERLKGVDSTLKIQPAKLEDSAVYLCASSPQGTRNEKLFFGSGTQLSVL.

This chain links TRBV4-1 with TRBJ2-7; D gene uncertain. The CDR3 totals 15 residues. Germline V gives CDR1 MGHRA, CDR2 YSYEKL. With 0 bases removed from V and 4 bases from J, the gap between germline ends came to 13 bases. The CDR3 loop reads CASSQDLSSGYEQYF. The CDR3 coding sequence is TGCGCCAGCAGCCAAGATTTGTCTAGTGGATACGAGCAGTACTTC.